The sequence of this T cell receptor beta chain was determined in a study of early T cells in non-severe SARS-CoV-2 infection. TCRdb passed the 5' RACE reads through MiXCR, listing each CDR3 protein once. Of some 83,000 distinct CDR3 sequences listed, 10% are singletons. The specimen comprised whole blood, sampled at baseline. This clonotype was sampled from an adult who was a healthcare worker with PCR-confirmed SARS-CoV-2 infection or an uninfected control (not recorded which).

The chain's CDR3 is CASSLPGTGETQYF. The CDR3 DNA sequence: TGTGCCAGCAGTTTACCGGGCACCGGGGAGACCCAGTACTTC. J is TRBJ2-5 and V is TRBV28; D unclear. V was clipped by 2 bases and J by 5 bases, with 12 bases between them. This CDR3 is built from 14 residues. Germline loops: CDR1 MDHEN, CDR2 SYDVKM. The whole variable domain, filled in from reference TRBV28 and TRBJ2-5, reads DVKVTQSSRYLVKRTGEKVFLECVQDMDHENMFWYRQDPGLGLRLIYFSYDVKMKEKGDIPEGYSVSREKKERFSLILESASTNQTSMYLCASSLPGTGETQYFGPGTRLLVL.